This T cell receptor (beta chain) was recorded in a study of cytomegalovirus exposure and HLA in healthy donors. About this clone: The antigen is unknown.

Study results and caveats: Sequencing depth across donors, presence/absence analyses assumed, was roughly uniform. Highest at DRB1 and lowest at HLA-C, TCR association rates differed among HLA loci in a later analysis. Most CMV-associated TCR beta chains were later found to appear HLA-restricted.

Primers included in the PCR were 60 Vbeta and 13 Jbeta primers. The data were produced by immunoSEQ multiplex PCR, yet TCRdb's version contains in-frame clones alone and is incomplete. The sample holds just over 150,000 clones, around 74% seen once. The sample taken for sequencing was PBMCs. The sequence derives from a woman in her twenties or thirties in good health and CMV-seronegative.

CDR3 sequence: CASSLRLTGSGYTF. CDR3 coding DNA: TGTGCCAGCAGTTTAAGGCTGACAGGGTCGGGCTACACCTTC. The chain couples TRBV6-1 to TRBJ1-2, with TRBD1 matching 7 bases. Losses at the gene ends were 5 bases for V and 8 bases for J; bases not matched to a gene: 11. The CDR3 covers 14 residues. CDR1 and CDR2 from the germline V gene are MNHNS and SASEGT.